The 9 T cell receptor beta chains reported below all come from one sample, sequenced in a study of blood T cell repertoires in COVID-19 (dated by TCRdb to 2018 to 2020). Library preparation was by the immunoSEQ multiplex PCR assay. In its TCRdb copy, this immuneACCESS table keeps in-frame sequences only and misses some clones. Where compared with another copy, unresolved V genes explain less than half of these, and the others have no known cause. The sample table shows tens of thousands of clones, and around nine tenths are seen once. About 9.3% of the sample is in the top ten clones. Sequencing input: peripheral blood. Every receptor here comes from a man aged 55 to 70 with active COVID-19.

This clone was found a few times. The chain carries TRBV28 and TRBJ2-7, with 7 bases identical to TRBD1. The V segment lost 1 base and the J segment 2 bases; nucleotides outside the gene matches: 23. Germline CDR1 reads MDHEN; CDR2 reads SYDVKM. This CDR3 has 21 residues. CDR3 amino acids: CASSLLVFQEAGTAETYEQYF. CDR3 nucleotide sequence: TGTGCCAGCAGTTTATTGGTCTTTCAGGAGGCCGGGACAGCCGAAACCTACGAGCAGTACTTC.

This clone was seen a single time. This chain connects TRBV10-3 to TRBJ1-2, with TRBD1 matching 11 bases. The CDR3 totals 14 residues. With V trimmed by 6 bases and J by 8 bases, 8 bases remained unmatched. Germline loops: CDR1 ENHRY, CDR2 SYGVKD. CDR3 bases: TGTGCCATCAGCCTGGGACAGGGGGGACAGGGCTACACCTTC. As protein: CAISLGQGGQGYTF.

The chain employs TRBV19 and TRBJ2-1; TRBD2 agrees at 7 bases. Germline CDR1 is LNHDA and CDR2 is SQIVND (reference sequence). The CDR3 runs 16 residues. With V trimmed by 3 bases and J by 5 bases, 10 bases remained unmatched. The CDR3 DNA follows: TGTGCCAGTAGTATTGGCTGGGCTAGCGGAAACAATGAGCAGTTCTTC. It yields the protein CASSIGWASGNNEQFF. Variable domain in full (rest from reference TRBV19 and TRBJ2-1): DGGITQSPKYLFRKEGQNVTLSCEQNLNHDAMYWYRQDPGQGLRLIYYSQIVNDFQKGDIAEGYSVSREKKESFPLTVTSAQKNPTAFYLCASSIGWASGNNEQFFGPGTRLTVL.

The CDR3 loop reads CASSLTPDNLYEQYF. The CDR3 coding sequence is TGCGCCAGCAGCTTAACTCCCGACAATCTGTACGAGCAGTACTTC. The chain joins TRBV5-1 to TRBJ2-7; no firm D call. Germline CDR1 is SGHRS and CDR2 is YFSETQ. The V gene lost 2 bases and the J gene lost 4 bases, with 16 bases spanning the gap. The CDR3 has 15 residues. Full variable domain (remainder filled in from reference TRBV5-1 and TRBJ2-7): KAGVTQTPRYLIKTRGQQVTLSCSPISGHRSVSWYQQTPGQGLQFLFEYFSETQRNKGNFPGRFSGRQFSNSRSEMNVSTLELGDSALYLCASSLTPDNLYEQYFGPGTRLTVT.

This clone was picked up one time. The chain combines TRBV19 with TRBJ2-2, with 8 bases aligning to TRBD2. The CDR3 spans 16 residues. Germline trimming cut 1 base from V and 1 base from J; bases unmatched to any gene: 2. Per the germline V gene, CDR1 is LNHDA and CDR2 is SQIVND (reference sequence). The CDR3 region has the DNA TGTGCCAGTAGTATAGGTCTAGCGGGGAACACCGGGGAGCTGTTTTTT. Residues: CASSIGLAGNTGELFF. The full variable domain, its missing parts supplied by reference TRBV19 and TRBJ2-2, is DGGITQSPKYLFRKEGQNVTLSCEQNLNHDAMYWYRQDPGQGLRLIYYSQIVNDFQKGDIAEGYSVSREKKESFPLTVTSAQKNPTAFYLCASSIGLAGNTGELFFGEGSRLTVL.

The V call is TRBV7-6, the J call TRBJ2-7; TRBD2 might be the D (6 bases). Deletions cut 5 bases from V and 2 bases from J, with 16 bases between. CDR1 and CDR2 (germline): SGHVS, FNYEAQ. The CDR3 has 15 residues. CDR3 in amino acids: CASSPGEAGTYEQYF. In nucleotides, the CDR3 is TGTGCCAGCAGCCCTGGGGAGGCAGGGACCTACGAGCAGTACTTC.

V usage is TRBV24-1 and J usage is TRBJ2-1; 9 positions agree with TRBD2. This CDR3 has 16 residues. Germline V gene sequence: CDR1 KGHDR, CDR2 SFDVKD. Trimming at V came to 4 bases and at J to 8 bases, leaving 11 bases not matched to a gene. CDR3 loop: CATSEYLAGIGDEQFF. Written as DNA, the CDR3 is TGTGCCACCAGTGAGTATCTAGCGGGAATTGGCGATGAGCAGTTCTTC.

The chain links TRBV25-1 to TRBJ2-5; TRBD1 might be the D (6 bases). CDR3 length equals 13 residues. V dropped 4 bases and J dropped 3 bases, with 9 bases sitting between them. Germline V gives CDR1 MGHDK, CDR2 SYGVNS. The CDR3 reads CASSGTEKETQYF. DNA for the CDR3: TGTGCCAGCAGTGGGACAGAAAAAGAGACCCAGTACTTC.

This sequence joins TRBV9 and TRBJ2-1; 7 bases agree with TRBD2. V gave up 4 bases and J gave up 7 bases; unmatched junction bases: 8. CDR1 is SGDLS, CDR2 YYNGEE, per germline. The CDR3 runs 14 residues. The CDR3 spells CASSPPWGGNEQFF. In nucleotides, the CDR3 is TGTGCCAGCAGCCCTCCTTGGGGGGGGAATGAGCAGTTCTTC.